This T cell receptor (beta chain) was recorded in a study of ipilimumab plus nivolumab after autologous stem cell transplantation. Assay: immunoSEQ multiplex PCR; the TCRdb copy retains only in-frame clones and omits some. The table has fewer than 85,000 clones, about 83% seen once. The ends were cut back, 10 bases at V and 4 bases at J, with 22 bases in the middle. Germline CDR1 and CDR2: MNHNS and SASEGT. This CDR3 is built from 15 residues. Checkpoint therapy with ipilimumab 1 mg/kg began 14 to 28 days after transplant. The material sequenced was PBMCs, taken in a trial of ipilimumab plus nivolumab as post-transplant consolidation. The receptor's source is a male donor with diffuse large B-cell lymphoma. This chain links TRBV6-1 with TRBJ1-1; TRBD1 is a possible D gene (5 bases). CDR3 nucleotide sequence: TGTGCCACCCGGGGTGGGGCCATAGTAGGCACTGAAGCTTTCTTT. Protein product: CATRGGAIVGTEAFF.